This note documents a single TCR beta chain sequence. The data are from a study of blood T cell repertoires in COVID-19. This CDR3 is built from 13 residues. Per germline, CDR1 SNHLY and CDR2 FYNNEI. The V and J ends lost 6 bases and 1 base, in that order; junction bases with no gene match: 3. Data came from immunoSEQ multiplex PCR; TCRdb stores just in-frame clones and leaves some out. The sample includes under 75,000 clones, 70% to 75% of them seen just once. Sequencing input: peripheral blood. The clonotype originates from a man aged 55 to 70 with acute or convalescent COVID-19. The chain employs TRBV2 and TRBJ2-7; TRBD1 agrees at 7 bases. The CDR3 protein is CASSDRVSYEQYF. The CDR3 DNA follows: TGTGCCAGCAGCGACAGGGTATCCTACGAGCAGTACTTC. Supplemented by reference TRBV2 and TRBJ2-7, the full variable domain reads EPEVTQTPSHQVTQMGQEVILRCVPISNHLYFYWYRQILGQKVEFLVSFYNNEISEKSEIFDDQFSVERPDGSNFTLKIRSTKLEDSAMYFCASSDRVSYEQYFGPGTRLTVT.